This T cell receptor beta chain was found in a study of blood T cell repertoires in COVID-19. Looking at the study overall: Researchers got acute and convalescent COVID-19 samples from the United States, Italy and Spain. Sample material is recorded as cDNA or gDNA derived from T cells, B-cell-depleted T cells, or PBMCs.

The length of the CDR3 is 14 residues. Trimming left V 1 base short and J 6 bases short, with 13 bases between. Per germline, CDR1 SGHTA and CDR2 FQGNSA. Original processing methods: The authors estimated nucleated cell counts from reference gene primer amplification. Using immunoSEQ multiplex PCR, the repertoire was profiled, and TCRdb retains in-frame clones only, with some absent. That table is the source of V, J and clone size, and D and trimming were worked out from the DNA. Here the sample spans 100,000 to 150,000 clones, roughly 83% being singletons. This chain links TRBV7-2 with TRBJ2-7; a possible D gene is TRBD2 (6 bases). This clonotype was sampled from a man between 60 and 75 years old with acute or convalescent COVID-19. The sample taken for sequencing was peripheral blood. CDR3 region: CASSLGEVGPEQYF. CDR3 DNA sequence: TGTGCCAGCAGCTTAGGGGAGGTTGGGCCCGAGCAGTACTTC.